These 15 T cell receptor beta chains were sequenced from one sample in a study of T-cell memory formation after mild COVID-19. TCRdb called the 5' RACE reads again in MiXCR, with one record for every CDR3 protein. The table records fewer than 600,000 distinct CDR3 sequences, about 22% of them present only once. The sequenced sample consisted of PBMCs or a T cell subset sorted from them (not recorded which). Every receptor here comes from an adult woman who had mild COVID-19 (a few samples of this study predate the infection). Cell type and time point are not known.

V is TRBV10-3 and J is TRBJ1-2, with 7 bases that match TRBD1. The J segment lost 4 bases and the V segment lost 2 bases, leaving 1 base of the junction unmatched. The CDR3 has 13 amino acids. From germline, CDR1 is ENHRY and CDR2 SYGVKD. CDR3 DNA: TGTGCCATCAGTGAGCGGGACAGCTATGGCTACACCTTC. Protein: CAISERDSYGYTF.

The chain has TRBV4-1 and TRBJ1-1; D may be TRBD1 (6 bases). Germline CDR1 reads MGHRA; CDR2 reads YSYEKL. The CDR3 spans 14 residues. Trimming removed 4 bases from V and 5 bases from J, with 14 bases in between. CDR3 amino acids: CASSLGPGVTEAFF. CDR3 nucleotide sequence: TGCGCCAGCAGCCTAGGACCAGGGGTTACTGAAGCTTTCTTT.

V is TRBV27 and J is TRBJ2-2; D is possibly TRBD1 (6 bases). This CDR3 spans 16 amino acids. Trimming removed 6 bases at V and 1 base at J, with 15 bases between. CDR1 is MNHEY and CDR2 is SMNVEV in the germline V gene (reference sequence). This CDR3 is CASSIYQGLNTGELFF. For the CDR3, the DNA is TGTGCCAGCAGCATTTATCAGGGGCTGAACACCGGGGAGCTGTTTTTT.

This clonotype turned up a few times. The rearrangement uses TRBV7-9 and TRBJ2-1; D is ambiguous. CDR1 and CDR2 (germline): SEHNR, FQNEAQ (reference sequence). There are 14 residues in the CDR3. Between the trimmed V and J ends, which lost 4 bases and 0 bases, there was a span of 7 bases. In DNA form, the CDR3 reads TGTGCCAGCAGCTGGGATGGCTCCTACAATGAGCAGTTCTTC. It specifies CASSWDGSYNEQFF.

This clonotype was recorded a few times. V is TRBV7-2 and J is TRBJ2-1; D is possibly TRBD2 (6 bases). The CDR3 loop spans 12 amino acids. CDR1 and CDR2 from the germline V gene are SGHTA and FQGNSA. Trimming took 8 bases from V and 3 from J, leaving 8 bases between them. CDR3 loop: CASGGFYNEQFF. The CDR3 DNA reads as TGTGCCAGCGGGGGGTTCTACAATGAGCAGTTCTTC.

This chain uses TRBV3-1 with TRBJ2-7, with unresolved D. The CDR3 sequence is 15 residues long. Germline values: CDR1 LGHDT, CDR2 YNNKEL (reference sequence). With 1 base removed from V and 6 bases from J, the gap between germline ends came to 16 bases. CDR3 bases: TGTGCCAGCAGCCAAGTGCTAGTTCCACGTGGCGAGCAGTACTTC. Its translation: CASSQVLVPRGEQYF.

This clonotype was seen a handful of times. Written as DNA, the CDR3 is TGTGCCAGCAGTCGGGACTACGCGTCGGAGCAGTACTTC. Protein sequence: CASSRDYASEQYF. This chain joins TRBV12-3 or TRBV12-4 and TRBJ2-7, with 7 bases fitting TRBD2. This CDR3 has 13 residues. With V trimmed by 5 bases and J by 7 bases, 8 bases remained unmatched.

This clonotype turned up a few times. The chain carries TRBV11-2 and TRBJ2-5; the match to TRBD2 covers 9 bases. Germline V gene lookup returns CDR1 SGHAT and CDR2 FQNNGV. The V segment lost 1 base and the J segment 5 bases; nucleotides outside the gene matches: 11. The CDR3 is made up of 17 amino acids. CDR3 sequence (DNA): TGTGCCAGCAGCTTAGGCGGGACTAGCAGACCGAATGAGACCCAGTACTTC. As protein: CASSLGGTSRPNETQYF.

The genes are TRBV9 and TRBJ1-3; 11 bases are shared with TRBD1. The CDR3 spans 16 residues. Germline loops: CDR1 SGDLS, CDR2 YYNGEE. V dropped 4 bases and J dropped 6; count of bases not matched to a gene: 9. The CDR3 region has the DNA TGTGCCAGCAGCCCTCGGACAGGGGGCACTGAAAACACCATATATTTT. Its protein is CASSPRTGGTENTIYF.

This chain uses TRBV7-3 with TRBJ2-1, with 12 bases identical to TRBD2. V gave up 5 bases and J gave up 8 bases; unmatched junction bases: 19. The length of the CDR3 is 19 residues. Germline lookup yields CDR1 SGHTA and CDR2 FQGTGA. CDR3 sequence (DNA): TGTGCCAGCAGCCCCTGGGTCCAGAGAAGACTAGCGGGAGCGGATGAGCAGTTCTTC. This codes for CASSPWVQRRLAGADEQFF.

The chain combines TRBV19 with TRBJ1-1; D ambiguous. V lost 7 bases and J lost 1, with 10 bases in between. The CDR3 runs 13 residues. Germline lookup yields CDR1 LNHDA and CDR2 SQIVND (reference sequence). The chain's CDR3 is CASNFAENTEAFF. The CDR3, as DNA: TGTGCCAGTAATTTTGCAGAGAACACTGAAGCTTTCTTT.

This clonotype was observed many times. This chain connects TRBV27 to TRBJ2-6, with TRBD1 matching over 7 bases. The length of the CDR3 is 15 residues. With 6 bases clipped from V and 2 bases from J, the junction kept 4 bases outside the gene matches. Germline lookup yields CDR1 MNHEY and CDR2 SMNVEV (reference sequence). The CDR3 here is CASSSTGTGANVLTF. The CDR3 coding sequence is TGTGCCAGCAGCTCGACAGGGACTGGGGCCAACGTCCTGACTTTC.

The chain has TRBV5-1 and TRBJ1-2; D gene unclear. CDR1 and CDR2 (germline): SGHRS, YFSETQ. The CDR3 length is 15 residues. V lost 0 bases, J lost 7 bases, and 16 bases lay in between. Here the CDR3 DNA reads TGCGCCAGCAGCTTGGATAGCAGGCGGGCGGGTGGCTACACCTTC. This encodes CASSLDSRRAGGYTF.

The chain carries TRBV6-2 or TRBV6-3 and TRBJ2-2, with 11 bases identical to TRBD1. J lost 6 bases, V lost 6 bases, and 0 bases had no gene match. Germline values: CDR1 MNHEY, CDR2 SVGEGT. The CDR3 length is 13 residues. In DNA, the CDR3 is TGTGCCAGCAGGGACAGGGGGCCCGGGGAGCTGTTTTTT. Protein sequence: CASRDRGPGELFF.

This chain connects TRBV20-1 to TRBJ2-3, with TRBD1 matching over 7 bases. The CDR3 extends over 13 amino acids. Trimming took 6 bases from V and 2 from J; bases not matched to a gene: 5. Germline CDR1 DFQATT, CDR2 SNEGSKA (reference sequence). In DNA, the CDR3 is TGCAGTGCAAGGGACAGTATCACAGATACGCAGTATTTT. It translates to CSARDSITDTQYF.